The 19 T cell receptor beta chains reported below all come from one sample, sequenced in a study of blood T cells in healthy people across ages (dated by TCRdb to 2014 to 2015). The library was produced with 5' RACE. Sequencing was performed on an Illumina HiSeq 2500. The second PCR ran for about 6 to 12 cycles and used a J-beta primer mix along with a sample-barcoded 5' primer. TCRdb redid the processing of the public reads, applying fastp at Q25 and MiXCR, and retained in-frame beta chains. Merged by CDR3 protein, the rows form single entries marked with the most common genes and DNA. The sample yields approximately 900,000 distinct CDR3 sequences; roughly 43% were counted once. The ten largest account for around 15% of the sample. Sequencing was carried out using blood. Source of these receptors: a man between 25 and 39 years old in good health.

The rearrangement uses TRBV14 and TRBJ2-5; D gene uncertain. The CDR3 covers 12 residues. V lost 5 bases and J 2 bases, leaving 6 bases between the germline ends. The germline CDR1 and CDR2 sequences are SGHDN and FVKESK. The CDR3 loop reads CASSRAQETQYF. In nucleotides, the CDR3 is TGTGCCAGCAGCAGGGCACAAGAGACCCAGTACTTC.

The sample holds a few counts of this clonotype. The chain has TRBV4-3 and TRBJ2-7, with unresolved D. V was shortened by 0 bases and J by 5 bases, with 8 bases between the two germline ends. The CDR3 totals 13 residues. Germline-derived CDR1 and CDR2 are LGHNA and YSLEER. The CDR3 nucleotides are TGCGCCAGCAGCCAAGATGTACAAGACGAGCAGTACTTC. It codes for CASSQDVQDEQYF.

This clonotype was detected a few times. This chain joins TRBV9 and TRBJ2-3; 10 bases are a match to TRBD1. The CDR3 loop spans 14 amino acids. Losses at the gene ends were 3 bases for V and 6 bases for J; bases not matched to a gene: 4. CDR1 and CDR2 from the germline V gene are SGDLS and YYNGEE. As DNA, the CDR3 is TGTGCCAGCAGCGAGGGACAGGGGTGGGATACGCAGTATTTT. Translated: CASSEGQGWDTQYF.

The chain links TRBV6-5 to TRBJ2-1; 9 bases match TRBD2. V gave up 4 bases and J gave up 4 bases; unmatched junction bases: 8. The germline V gene has CDR1 MNHEY and CDR2 SVGAGI. This CDR3 spans 16 amino acids. CDR3 sequence (DNA): TGTGCCAGCAGTTCACTGGGCGGGGGGGGTTACAATGAGCAGTTCTTC. Encoded protein: CASSSLGGGGYNEQFF.

The rearrangement joins TRBV4-1 to TRBJ1-3; D not certain. The CDR3 has 17 residues. V lost 0 bases and J 3 bases, leaving 15 bases between the germline ends. CDR1 is MGHRA and CDR2 is YSYEKL in the germline V gene. The CDR3 is CASSQDSSSGYGNTIYF. CDR3 DNA: TGCGCCAGCAGCCAAGATTCTTCCAGCGGTTATGGAAACACCATATATTTT.

This clonotype has only a few counts. Mismatch with germline at one junction end may stem from a read error. This chain links TRBV12-3 or TRBV12-4 with TRBJ1-1, with 8 bases fitting TRBD1. This CDR3 region has 15 residues. The CDR3 DNA sequence: TGTGCCAGTAGTTTTGTGGGACAGGAGAACACTGAAGCTTTCTTT. It is translated as CASSFVGQENTEAFF.

This clonotype was counted a few times. The chain joins TRBV3-1 to TRBJ2-7, with D possibly TRBD2 on 5 matching bases. The CDR3 runs 17 residues. Germline V lookup: CDR1 LGHDT, CDR2 YNNKEL (reference sequence). V gave up 0 bases and J gave up 6 bases, with 21 bases separating them. This CDR3 reads CASSQDSHGGTSFEQYF. The DNA of the CDR3 is TGTGCCAGCAGCCAAGATAGTCATGGAGGCACCTCGTTCGAGCAGTACTTC.

Of note for this clonotype: Given a much more abundant clone one base away, this may be a read error. The V and J genes are TRBV12-3 or TRBV12-4 and TRBJ1-1; no definite D call. V shed 4 bases and J shed 4 bases, with 10 bases lying between them. The CDR3 is 13 amino acids. Written as DNA, the CDR3 is TGTGCCAGCAGTTACCAGACAAGCACTGAAGCTTTCTTT. Translation gives CASSYQTSTEAFF.

The rearrangement joins TRBV7-8 to TRBJ1-6; a weak D match, TRBD1 (6 bases). The germline gives CDR1 SGHVS, CDR2 FQNEAQ. This CDR3 spans 14 amino acids. The ends were cut back, 0 bases at V and 9 bases at J, with 9 bases in the middle. The chain's CDR3 is CASSLAAGVSPLHF. CDR3 in DNA: TGTGCCAGCAGCTTAGCGGCAGGGGTTTCACCCCTCCACTTT.

A few counts support this clonotype. The rearrangement joins TRBV10-3 to TRBJ2-1, with 9 bases identical to TRBD2. V gave up 2 bases and J gave up 3 bases; unmatched junction bases: 5. This CDR3 region has 16 residues. Germline CDR1 reads ENHRY; CDR2 reads SYGVKD. The CDR3 here is CAISEIASGVYNEQFF. CDR3 bases: TGTGCCATCAGTGAGATCGCTAGCGGGGTCTACAATGAGCAGTTCTTC.

This chain links TRBV3-1 with TRBJ2-4; D unresolved. The J call may be incorrect, as the DNA end agrees better with TRBJ2-7. There are 13 residues in the CDR3. The V gene's germline CDR1 is LGHDT and CDR2 YNNKEL (reference sequence). Here the CDR3 reads CASSHDEHSEQYF. The CDR3 region has the DNA TGTGCCAGCAGCCATGACGAACACTCCGAGCAGTACTTC.

The chain carries TRBV6-5 and TRBJ2-1; D might be TRBD2 (7 bases). Trimming stripped 2 bases from V and 4 bases from J, with 15 bases between. CDR1 MNHEY and CDR2 SVGAGI come from the germline V gene. The CDR3 is made up of 16 amino acids. Written as DNA, the CDR3 is TGTGCCAGCAGTTACGGAGGGAGGGGGAGTTACAATGAGCAGTTCTTC. It is translated as CASSYGGRGSYNEQFF.

The chain employs TRBV28 and TRBJ1-2; D is possibly TRBD1 (5 bases). The CDR3 spans 16 residues. Between the trimmed V and J ends, which lost 7 bases and 8 bases, there was a span of 26 bases. The V gene's germline CDR1 is MDHEN and CDR2 SYDVKM. CDR3 bases: TGTGCCAGCAAGCACCCCGGGGACCCTTCTGTTGTCGGCTACACCTTC. This sequence encodes CASKHPGDPSVVGYTF.

This sequence joins TRBV20-1 and TRBJ1-2, with 10 bases aligning to TRBD1. The germline V gene has CDR1 DFQATT and CDR2 SNEGSKA (reference sequence). This CDR3 contains 14 residues. Trimming took 3 bases from V and 4 from J; bases not matched to a gene: 5. CDR3 amino acids: CSASDRGLGYGYTF. The CDR3 nucleotides read TGCAGTGCTAGCGACAGGGGGCTGGGCTATGGCTACACCTTC.

The V call is TRBV6-6, the J call TRBJ1-5; D unclear. V was clipped by 7 bases and J by 3 bases, with 10 bases between them. Germline V gene data show CDR1 as MNHNY and CDR2 as SVGAGI (reference sequence). The CDR3 sequence is 13 residues long. DNA of the CDR3: TGTGCCAGCACTACCGGCTTCAATCAGCCCCAGCATTTT. Amino acids: CASTTGFNQPQHF.

This clonotype was seen many times. J is TRBJ2-2 and V is TRBV6-1; D may match TRBD1 or TRBD2 (5 bases each). Germline V gene data show CDR1 as MNHNS and CDR2 as SASEGT. The CDR3 runs to 15 residues. Trimming pared 6 bases from V and 5 bases from J, leaving 16 bases between. The CDR3 region has the DNA TGTGCCAGCAGCAAGGGACCGGAACAGACCGGGGAGCTGTTTTTT. Translated, it gives CASSKGPEQTGELFF.

This clonotype appeared many times. The chain combines TRBV29-1 with TRBJ2-7, with D tentatively TRBD1 (6 bases). Germline V gene data show CDR1 as SQVTM and CDR2 as ANQGSEA. V gave up 0 bases and J gave up 3 bases, with 6 bases separating them. The CDR3 covers 12 residues. The CDR3 DNA reads as TGCAGCGTTGAAGAGGACAGCTACGAGCAGTACTTC. Its translation is CSVEEDSYEQYF.

The CDR3 sequence: CASNHGTGNTGELFF. In nucleotides, the CDR3 is TGTGCCAGCAACCACGGGACGGGGAACACCGGGGAGCTGTTTTTT. This sequence joins TRBV12-3 or TRBV12-4 and TRBJ2-2; D is tentatively TRBD1 or TRBD2 (5 bases each). Trimming cost V 7 bases and J 1 base, with 13 bases left between them. This CDR3 is built from 15 residues.

This rearrangement joins TRBV5-6 to TRBJ2-5; possible D gene TRBD1, 5 bases. The CDR3 spans 14 residues. Trimming pared 4 bases from V and 4 bases from J, leaving 14 bases between. Per germline, CDR1 SGHDT and CDR2 YYEEEE. The CDR3 DNA reads as TGTGCCAGCAGCGCCCAGGGAAGAAGAGAGACCCAGTACTTC. As protein: CASSAQGRRETQYF.